These 9 T cell receptor beta chains were sequenced from one sample in a study of blood T cell repertoires in COVID-19. Produced via immunoSEQ multiplex PCR; TCRdb's table is partial and in-frame only. The data show 200,000 to 250,000 clones, 87% seen once. Sequencing input: PBMCs or T cells enriched from blood (not recorded which). The receptors were sampled from a woman in her twenties or thirties with acute COVID-19.

The V and J genes are TRBV20-1 and TRBJ1-1, with TRBD1 matching 8 bases. The CDR3 spans 11 residues. Per the germline V gene, CDR1 is DFQATT and CDR2 is SNEGSKA (reference sequence). V lost 2 bases to trimming and J lost 11 bases; unmatched junction nucleotides: 4. CDR3 residues: CSARQGAWAFF. The CDR3 coding sequence is TGCAGTGCTAGACAGGGGGCGTGGGCTTTCTTT.

The J gene is TRBJ2-2, the V gene TRBV21-1; TRBD2, as called in the table, went unchecked against the DNA. TRBV21-1 is given as a pseudogene. The CDR3 runs to 15 residues. As DNA, the CDR3 is TGTGCCAGCAGCAAAGATCGGGAGGAAAACGGGGAGCTGTTTTTT. It codes for CASSKDREENGELFF.

The chain is built from TRBV9 and TRBJ2-1; D is possibly TRBD1 (5 bases). The germline V gene encodes CDR1 SGDLS and CDR2 YYNGEE. V was shortened by 0 bases and J by 8 bases, with 15 bases between the two germline ends. The CDR3 totals 15 residues. The CDR3 nucleotides are TGTGCCAGCAGCGTAGCTCAGGGCCTCTCCCATGAGCAGTTCTTC. Protein: CASSVAQGLSHEQFF.

The chain joins TRBV9 to TRBJ1-3; D gene uncertain. Germline lookup yields CDR1 SGDLS and CDR2 YYNGEE. This CDR3 has 14 amino acids. V was cut by 1 base and J by 0 bases, with 5 bases left in between. CDR3 region: CASSVQDSGNTIYF. CDR3 nucleotides: TGTGCCAGCAGCGTACAGGACTCTGGAAACACCATATATTTT.

This chain links TRBV1 with TRBJ2-3; the table's D call, TRBD1, has no DNA check behind it. TRBV1 is labeled a pseudogene. The CDR3 covers 14 residues. CDR3 nucleotide sequence: TGCACCAGCAGCCCCCGAAGGGGGTCAGATACGCAGTATTTT. This translates into CTSSPRRGSDTQYF.

This clone was seen only once. The CDR3 spells CASSPEVARSTDTQYF. CDR3 nucleotide sequence: TGTGCCAGCAGCCCAGAGGTAGCGAGAAGCACAGATACGCAGTATTTT. The chain has TRBV7-6 and TRBJ2-3; maybe TRBD2 (5 bases). The CDR3 has 16 amino acids. The V gene's germline CDR1 is SGHVS and CDR2 FNYEAQ. V was clipped by 5 bases and J by 0 bases, with 15 bases between them.

The V gene is TRBV15, the J gene TRBJ2-4, with D possibly being TRBD2 (6 bases). CDR1 LNHNV and CDR2 YYDKDF come from the germline V gene (reference sequence). CDR3 length: 16 amino acids. Trimming shortened V by 1 base and J by 3 bases, and 13 bases separated the two germline ends. CDR3 sequence reads: CATSRVEGGDKNIQYF. The CDR3 bases are TGTGCCACCAGCAGAGTGGAGGGTGGCGACAAAAACATTCAGTACTTC.

This sequence joins TRBV12-2 and TRBJ1-1; the table calls TRBD1, which could not be checked here. TRBV12-2 constitutes a pseudogene. The CDR3 is 18 amino acids. The CDR3 sequence: CASRLATGGKLMNTEAFF. Here the CDR3 DNA reads TGTGCAAGTCGCTTAGCAACAGGGGGCAAGTTAATGAACACTGAAGCTTTCTTT.

V and J are TRBV7-9 and TRBJ2-2; 10 positions match TRBD1. CDR1 and CDR2 from the germline V gene are SEHNR and FQNEAQ (reference sequence). The length of the CDR3 is 19 residues. The V segment lost 6 bases and the J segment 1 base; nucleotides outside the gene matches: 14. The CDR3 DNA sequence: TGTGCCAGCAGAAAAGAACCGGGACAGGGGAGAAAGAACACCGGGGAGCTGTTTTTT. Translating gives CASRKEPGQGRKNTGELFF.